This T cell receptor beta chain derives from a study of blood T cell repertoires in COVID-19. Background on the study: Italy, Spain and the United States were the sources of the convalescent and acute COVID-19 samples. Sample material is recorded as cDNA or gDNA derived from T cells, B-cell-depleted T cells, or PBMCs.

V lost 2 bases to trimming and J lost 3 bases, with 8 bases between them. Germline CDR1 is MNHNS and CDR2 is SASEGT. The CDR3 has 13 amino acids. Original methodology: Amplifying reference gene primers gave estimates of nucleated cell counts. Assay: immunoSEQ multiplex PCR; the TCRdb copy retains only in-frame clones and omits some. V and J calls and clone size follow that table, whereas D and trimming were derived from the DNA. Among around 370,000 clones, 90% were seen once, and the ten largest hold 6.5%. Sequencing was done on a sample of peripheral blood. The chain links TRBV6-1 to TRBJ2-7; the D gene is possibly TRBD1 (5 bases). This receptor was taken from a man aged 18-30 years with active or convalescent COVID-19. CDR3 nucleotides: TGTGCCAGCAGTGAATGGGGCAGCTACGAGCAGTACTTC. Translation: CASSEWGSYEQYF.